This T cell receptor beta chain was retrieved from a study of beta chain features in type 1 diabetes. Study-level findings and limits: The naive, central memory and Treg TCRB repertoires showed an apparent similarity that was greater among patients than among healthy donors. HLA influence on TCRB rearrangement stayed unresolved here. Significant though moderate, a shortening of TCRB CDR3s appeared in all four CD4+ subsets of Type 1 diabetes patients. Fewer junction insertions and more nucleotide deletions appeared in type 1 diabetes patients.

As concerns this clone: Its antigen is as yet unknown.

The CDR3 loop spans 14 amino acids. The V end lost 7 bases, the J end lost 7 bases, and 17 bases lay between the germline ends. Germline V gene sequence: CDR1 MNHNS, CDR2 SASEGT. The study reverse transcribed the entire isolated RNA, so it sequenced expressed TCRB transcripts. Sequencing used immunoSEQ multiplex PCR; TCRdb keeps in-frame clones, though not all of them. The sample lists some 410,000 clones, approximately 15% occurring once. The source is a man aged 30 to 45 in good health. The sequenced sample was naive CD4+ T cells from blood. The chain employs TRBV6-1 and TRBJ2-1; D is unclear. Here the CDR3 reads CASTTQSIGNEQFF. CDR3 DNA: TGTGCCAGCACGACCCAGTCAATTGGGAATGAGCAGTTCTTC.